This T cell receptor beta chain was sequenced for a study of shared clonotypes between healthy human individuals. Study at large: The donor pool was made up of two women and a few men aged 18 to 49. Three plates were used per donor for CD4 naive, three for CD4 memory, two for CD8 naive and one for CD8 memory.

The method was immunoSEQ multiplex PCR; TCRdb's version includes in-frame clones alone and lacks a portion of them. This table holds 850,000 to 1,200,000 clones, about 80% found once. Worth noting for this clone: Its target is unknown.

Study conclusions and caveats: Clonotypes that were shared across a handful of donors made up around 5.5% of naive CD4 clonotypes. The genetic and exposure-history diversity represented was limited by few donors.

V lost 4 bases and J lost 2, with 18 bases in between. The CDR3 totals 16 residues. The germline V gene encodes CDR1 SGHAT and CDR2 FQNNGV. This TCR was recovered from a man aged 18 to 29 in good health. The V and J genes are TRBV11-2 and TRBJ2-7, with a weak D call TRBD2 (6 bases). The source material was memory CD4+ T cells sorted from blood. Regarding subset: CD45RA-negative fraction. CDR3 bases: TGTGCCAGCAGCTACTTATTGCGAGGAGGGGCCTACGAGCAGTACTTC. This codes for CASSYLLRGGAYEQYF.